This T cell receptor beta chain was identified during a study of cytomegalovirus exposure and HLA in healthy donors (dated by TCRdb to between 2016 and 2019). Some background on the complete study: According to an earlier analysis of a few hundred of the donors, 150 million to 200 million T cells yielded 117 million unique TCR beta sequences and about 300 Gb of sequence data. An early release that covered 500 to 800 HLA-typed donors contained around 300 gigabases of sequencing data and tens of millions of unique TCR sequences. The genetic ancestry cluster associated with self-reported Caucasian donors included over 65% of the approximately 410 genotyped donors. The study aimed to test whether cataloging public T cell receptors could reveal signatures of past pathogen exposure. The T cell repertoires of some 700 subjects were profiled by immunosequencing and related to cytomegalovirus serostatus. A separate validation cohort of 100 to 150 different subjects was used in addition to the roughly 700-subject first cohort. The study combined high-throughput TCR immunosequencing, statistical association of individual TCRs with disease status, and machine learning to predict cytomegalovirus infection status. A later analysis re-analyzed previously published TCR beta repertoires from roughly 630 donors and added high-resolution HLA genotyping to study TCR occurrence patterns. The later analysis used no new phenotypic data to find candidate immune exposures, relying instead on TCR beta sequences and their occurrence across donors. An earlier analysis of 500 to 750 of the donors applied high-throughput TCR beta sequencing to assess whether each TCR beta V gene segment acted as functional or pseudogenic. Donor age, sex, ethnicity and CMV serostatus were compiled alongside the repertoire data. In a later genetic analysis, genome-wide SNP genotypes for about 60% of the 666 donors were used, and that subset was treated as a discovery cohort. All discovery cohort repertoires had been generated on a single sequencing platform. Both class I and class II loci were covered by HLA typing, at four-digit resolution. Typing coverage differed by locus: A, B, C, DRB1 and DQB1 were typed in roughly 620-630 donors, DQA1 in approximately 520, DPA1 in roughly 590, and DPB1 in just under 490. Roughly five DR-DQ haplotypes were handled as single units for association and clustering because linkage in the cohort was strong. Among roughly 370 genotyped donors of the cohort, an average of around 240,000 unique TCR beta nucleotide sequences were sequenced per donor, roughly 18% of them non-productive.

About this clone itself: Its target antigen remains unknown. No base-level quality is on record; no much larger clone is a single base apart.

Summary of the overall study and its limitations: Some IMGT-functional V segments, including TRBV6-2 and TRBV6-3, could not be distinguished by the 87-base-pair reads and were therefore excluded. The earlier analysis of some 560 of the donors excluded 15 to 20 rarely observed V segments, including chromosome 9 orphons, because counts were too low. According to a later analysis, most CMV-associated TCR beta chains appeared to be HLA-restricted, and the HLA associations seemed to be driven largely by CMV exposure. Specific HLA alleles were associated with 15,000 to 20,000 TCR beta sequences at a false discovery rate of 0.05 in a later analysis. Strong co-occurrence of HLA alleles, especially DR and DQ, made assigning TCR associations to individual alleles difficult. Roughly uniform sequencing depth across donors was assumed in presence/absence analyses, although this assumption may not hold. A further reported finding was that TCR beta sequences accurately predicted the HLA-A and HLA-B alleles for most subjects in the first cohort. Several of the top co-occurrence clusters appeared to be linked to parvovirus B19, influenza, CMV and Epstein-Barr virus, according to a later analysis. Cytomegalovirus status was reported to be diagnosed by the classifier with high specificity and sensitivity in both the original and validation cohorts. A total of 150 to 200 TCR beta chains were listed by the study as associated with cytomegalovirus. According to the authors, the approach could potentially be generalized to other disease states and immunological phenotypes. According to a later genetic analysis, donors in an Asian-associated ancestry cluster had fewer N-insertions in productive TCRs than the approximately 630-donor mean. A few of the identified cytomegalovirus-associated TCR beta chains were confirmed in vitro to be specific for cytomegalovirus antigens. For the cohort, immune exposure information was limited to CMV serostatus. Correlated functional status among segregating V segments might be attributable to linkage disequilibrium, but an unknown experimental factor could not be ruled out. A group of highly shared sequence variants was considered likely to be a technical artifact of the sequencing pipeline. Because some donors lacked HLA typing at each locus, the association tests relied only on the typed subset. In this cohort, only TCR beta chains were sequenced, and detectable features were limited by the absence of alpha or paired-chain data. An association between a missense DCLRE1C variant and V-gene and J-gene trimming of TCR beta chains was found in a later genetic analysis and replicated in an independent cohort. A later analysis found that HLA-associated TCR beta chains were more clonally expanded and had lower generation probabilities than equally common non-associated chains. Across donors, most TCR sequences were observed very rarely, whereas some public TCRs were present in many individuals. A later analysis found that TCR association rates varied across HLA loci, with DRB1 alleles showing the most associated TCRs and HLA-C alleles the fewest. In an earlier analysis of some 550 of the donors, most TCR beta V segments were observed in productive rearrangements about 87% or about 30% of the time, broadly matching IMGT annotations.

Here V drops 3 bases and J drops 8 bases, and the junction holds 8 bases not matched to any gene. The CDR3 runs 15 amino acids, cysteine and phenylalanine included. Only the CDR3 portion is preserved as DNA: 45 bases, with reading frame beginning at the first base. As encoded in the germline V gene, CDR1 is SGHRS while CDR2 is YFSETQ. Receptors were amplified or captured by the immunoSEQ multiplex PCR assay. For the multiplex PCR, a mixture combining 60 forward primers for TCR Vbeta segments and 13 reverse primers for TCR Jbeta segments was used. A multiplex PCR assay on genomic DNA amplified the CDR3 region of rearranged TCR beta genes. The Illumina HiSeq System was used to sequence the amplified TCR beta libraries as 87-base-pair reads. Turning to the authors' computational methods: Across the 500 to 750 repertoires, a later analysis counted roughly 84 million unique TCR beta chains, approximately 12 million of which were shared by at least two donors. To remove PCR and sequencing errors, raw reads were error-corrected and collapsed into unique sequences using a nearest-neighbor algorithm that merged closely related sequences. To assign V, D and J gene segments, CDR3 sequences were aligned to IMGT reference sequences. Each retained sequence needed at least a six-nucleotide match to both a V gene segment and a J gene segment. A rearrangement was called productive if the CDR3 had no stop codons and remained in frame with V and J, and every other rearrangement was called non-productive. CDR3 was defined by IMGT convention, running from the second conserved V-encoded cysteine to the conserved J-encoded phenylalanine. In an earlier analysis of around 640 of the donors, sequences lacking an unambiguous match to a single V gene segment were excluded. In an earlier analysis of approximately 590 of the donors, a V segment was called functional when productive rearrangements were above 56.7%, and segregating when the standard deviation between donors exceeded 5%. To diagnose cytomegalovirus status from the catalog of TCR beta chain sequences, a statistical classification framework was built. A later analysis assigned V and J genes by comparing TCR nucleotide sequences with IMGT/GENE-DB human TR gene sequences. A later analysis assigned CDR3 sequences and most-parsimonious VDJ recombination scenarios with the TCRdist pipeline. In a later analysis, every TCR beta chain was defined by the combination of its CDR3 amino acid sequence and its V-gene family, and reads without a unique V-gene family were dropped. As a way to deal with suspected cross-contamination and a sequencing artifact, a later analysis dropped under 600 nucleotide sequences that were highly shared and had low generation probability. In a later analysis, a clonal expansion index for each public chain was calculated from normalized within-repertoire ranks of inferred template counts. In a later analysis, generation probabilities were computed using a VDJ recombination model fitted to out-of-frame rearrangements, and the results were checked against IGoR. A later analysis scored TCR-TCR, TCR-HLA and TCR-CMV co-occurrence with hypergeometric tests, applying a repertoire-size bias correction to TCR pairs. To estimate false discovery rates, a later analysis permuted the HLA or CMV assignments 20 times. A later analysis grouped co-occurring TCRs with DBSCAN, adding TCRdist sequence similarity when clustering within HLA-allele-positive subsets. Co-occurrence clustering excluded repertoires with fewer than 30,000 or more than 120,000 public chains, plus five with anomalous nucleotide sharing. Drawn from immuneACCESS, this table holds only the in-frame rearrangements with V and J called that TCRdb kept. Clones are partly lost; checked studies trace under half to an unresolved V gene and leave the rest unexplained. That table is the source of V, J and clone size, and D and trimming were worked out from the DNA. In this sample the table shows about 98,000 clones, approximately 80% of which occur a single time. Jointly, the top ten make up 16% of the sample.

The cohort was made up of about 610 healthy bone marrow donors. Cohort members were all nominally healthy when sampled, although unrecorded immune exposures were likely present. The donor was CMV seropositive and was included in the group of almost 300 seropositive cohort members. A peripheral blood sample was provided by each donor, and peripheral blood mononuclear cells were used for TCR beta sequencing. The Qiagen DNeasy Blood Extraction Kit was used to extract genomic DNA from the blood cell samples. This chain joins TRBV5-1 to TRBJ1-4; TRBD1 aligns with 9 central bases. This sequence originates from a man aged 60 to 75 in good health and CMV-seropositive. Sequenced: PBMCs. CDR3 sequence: CASSSRGQGGEKLFF. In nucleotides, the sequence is TGCGCCAGCAGCTCCCGGGGACAGGGCGGCGAAAAACTGTTTTTT.